The entry below describes one T cell receptor (beta chain). Its antigen remains unknown. The data were taken from a study of graft-versus-host responses after intestinal transplantation. General study findings and limits: Detected in recipient marrow were GvH clones, some of which were first observed in ileum or blood. Early post-transplant HvG declines showed an association with peak circulating GvH clone levels.

The CDR3 runs to 16 residues. Germline V gene lookup returns CDR1 SEHNR and CDR2 FQNEAQ (reference sequence). V shed 1 base, J shed 3 bases, and the junction held 2 bases outside the gene matches. TCRdb's table, derived via immunoSEQ multiplex PCR, lists solely in-frame clones and lacks some. The data show approximately 40,000 clones, less than 95% seen once. J is TRBJ2-2 and V is TRBV7-9; 10 positions agree with TRBD1. Sample: PBMCs, taken about 330 days after intestinal transplant. This TCR derives from a human patient who received an intestinal transplant, so some T cells may come from the graft donor. CDR3 protein: CASSLGQGAHTGELFF. The CDR3 DNA reads TGTGCCAGCAGCTTAGGACAGGGGGCGCACACCGGGGAGCTGTTTTTT.